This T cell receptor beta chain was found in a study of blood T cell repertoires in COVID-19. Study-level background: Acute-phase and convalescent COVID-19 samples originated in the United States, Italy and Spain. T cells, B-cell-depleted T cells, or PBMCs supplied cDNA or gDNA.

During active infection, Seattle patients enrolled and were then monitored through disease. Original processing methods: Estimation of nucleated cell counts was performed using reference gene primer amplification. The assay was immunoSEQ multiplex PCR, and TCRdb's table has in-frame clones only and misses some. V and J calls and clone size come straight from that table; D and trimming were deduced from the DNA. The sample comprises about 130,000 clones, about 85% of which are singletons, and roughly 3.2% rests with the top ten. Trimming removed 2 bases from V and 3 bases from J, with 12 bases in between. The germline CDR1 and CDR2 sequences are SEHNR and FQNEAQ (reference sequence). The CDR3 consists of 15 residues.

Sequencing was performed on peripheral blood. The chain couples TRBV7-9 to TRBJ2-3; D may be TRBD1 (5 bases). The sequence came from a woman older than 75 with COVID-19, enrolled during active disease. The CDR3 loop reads CASSLLRALTDTQYF. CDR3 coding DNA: TGTGCCAGCAGCTTACTCAGGGCCCTAACAGATACGCAGTATTTT.